The 10 T cell receptor beta chains reported below all come from one sample, sequenced in a study of regulatory T cells in long-lasting Graves disease. Described time point: persistent/refractory GD, antithyroid drugs over 5 years with positive TRAb. PBMCs were the source of the RNA used for TCR sequencing. Relying on iRepertoire HTBI primers and Arm-PCR of CDR3 regions, the team built TCR beta libraries. TCRdb analysed the multiplex PCR reads with MiXCR anew, one entry per CDR3 protein. The sample contains a few hundred thousand distinct CDR3 sequences, roughly a quarter of which appear only once. Sequenced here: peripheral blood mononuclear cells (PBMCs), sampled when the disease was refractory, from a patient treated with antithyroid drugs. These receptors were obtained from a female donor with Graves disease.

This clonotype appeared many times. V gene TRBV2 combines with J gene TRBJ1-2, with a tentative D call TRBD1 (5 bases). The V gene's germline CDR1 is SNHLY and CDR2 FYNNEI. The CDR3 loop spans 15 amino acids. The V gene lost 6 bases and the J gene lost 0 bases, with 14 bases spanning the gap. CDR3 amino acids: CASSGDSAANYGYTF. In DNA form, the CDR3 reads TGTGCCAGCAGCGGGGACTCGGCAGCTAACTATGGCTACACCTTC.

The chain links TRBV29-1 to TRBJ1-4, with D unresolved. The CDR3 is 13 amino acids. The ends were cut back, 5 bases at V and 3 bases at J, with 10 bases in the middle. CDR1 and CDR2 from the germline V gene are SQVTM and ANQGSEA. The CDR3 protein is CSVTDEANEKLFF. The CDR3 region has the DNA TGCAGCGTTACAGATGAGGCTAATGAAAAACTGTTTTTT. Full variable domain (missing parts from reference TRBV29-1 and TRBJ1-4): SAVISQKPSRDICQRGTSLTIQCQVDSQVTMMFWYRQQPGQSLTLIATANQGSEATYESGFVIDKFPISRPNLTFSTLTVSNMSPEDSSIYLCSVTDEANEKLFFGSGTQLSVL.

The rearrangement links TRBV6-5 to TRBJ2-6; possible D gene TRBD2, 6 bases. The germline gives CDR1 MNHEY, CDR2 SVGAGI. The CDR3 is made up of 15 amino acids. Trimming cost V 3 bases and J 2 bases, with 8 bases left between them. The CDR3 sequence is CASSYWGAGANVLTF. CDR3 nucleotide sequence: TGTGCCAGCAGTTATTGGGGGGCTGGGGCCAACGTCCTGACTTTC.

The V call is TRBV6-1, the J call TRBJ2-1; 9 nucleotides align to TRBD2. This CDR3 is 17 amino acids long. V trimming: 6 bases; J trimming: 8 bases; junction bases outside the gene matches: 17. Germline lookup yields CDR1 MNHNS and CDR2 SASEGT. CDR3 loop: CASSSLFIGGRVYEQFF. CDR3 DNA: TGTGCCAGCAGCTCTCTTTTCATCGGCGGGAGGGTCTATGAGCAGTTCTTC.

V usage is TRBV10-2 and J usage is TRBJ2-7; TRBD1 matches at 7 bases. V lost 3 bases and J lost 3; bases outside the gene matches: 11. The germline CDR1 and CDR2 sequences are WSHSY and SAAADI. This CDR3 is 16 amino acids long. CDR3 protein: CASSDGPRTGDYEQYF. The CDR3 nucleotides are TGCGCCAGCAGTGATGGACCCAGGACAGGCGACTACGAGCAGTACTTC.

This clonotype was seen at least ten times. The rearrangement joins TRBV20-1 to TRBJ1-6, with D perhaps matching TRBD1 (5 bases). Germline CDR1 reads DFQATT; CDR2 reads SNEGSKA (reference sequence). CDR3 length equals 14 residues. CDR3 bases: TGCAGCGCTTCGCTCGGACACGATAATTCACCCCTCCACTTT. Protein: CSASLGHDNSPLHF.

This clonotype was seen at least ten times. The rearrangement links TRBV7-3 to TRBJ2-5; 12 nucleotides match TRBD2. The length of the CDR3 is 15 residues. Trimming removed 4 bases from V and 4 bases from J; junction bases left unmatched: 4. CDR1 and CDR2 from the germline V gene are SGHTA and FQGTGA. CDR3 sequence (DNA): TGTGCCAGCAGCTCGACGACTAGCGGGAGAGAGACCCAGTACTTC. Translation gives CASSSTTSGRETQYF.

This clonotype has more than one count but fewer than ten. The V and J genes are TRBV9 and TRBJ2-7; 10 nucleotides match TRBD2. The CDR3 runs to 15 residues. Germline V lookup: CDR1 SGDLS, CDR2 YYNGEE. The V segment lost 4 bases and the J segment 6 bases; nucleotides outside the gene matches: 10. The CDR3 here is CASSFRSGRAGEQYF. CDR3 DNA: TGTGCCAGCAGCTTCAGAAGCGGGAGGGCCGGCGAGCAGTACTTC.

V usage is TRBV5-1 and J usage is TRBJ2-2; TRBD2 matches at 9 bases. V lost 2 bases, J lost 3 bases, and 11 bases stayed unmatched. CDR1 and CDR2 (germline): SGHRS, YFSETQ. This CDR3 is 18 amino acids long. CDR3 bases: TGCGCCAGCAGCTTTTCAGCGGGAGGCTTCAGTTACACCGGGGAGCTGTTTTTT. Protein: CASSFSAGGFSYTGELFF.

In the case of this clonotype: A much larger clone differs from this one at a single base, so this may be a read error. The chain combines TRBV6-1 with TRBJ1-5; 9 nucleotides agree with TRBD1. Germline trimming cut 5 bases from V and 0 bases from J; bases unmatched to any gene: 8. The CDR3 consists of 17 residues. Germline loops: CDR1 MNHNS, CDR2 SASEGT. The DNA for the CDR3 is TGTGCCAGCAGTATCCGACAGGGGGTGGTTAGCAATCAGCCCCAGCATTTT. It yields the protein CASSIRQGVVSNQPQHF.